This T cell receptor (beta chain) was observed in a study of T cells in Graves' hyperthyroidism and ophthalmopathy. Amplified TCR beta CDR3 regions came from RNA transcripts. The HTBI primer set was used in a first-round RT-PCR of the TCR CDR3. TCRdb reprocessed the multiplex PCR reads with MiXCR, giving one entry per CDR3 protein. Of approximately 630,000 distinct CDR3 sequences in the sample, under 20% were seen once. Germline lookup yields CDR1 PRHDT and CDR2 FYEKMQ (reference sequence). V was clipped by 0 bases and J by 0 bases, with 23 bases between them. CDR3 length: 21 amino acids. The TCR was taken from a woman aged 25 to 39 with Graves' hyperthyroidism. The sample comprised blood. The V call is TRBV13, the J call TRBJ1-4; the D gene is possibly TRBD1 (5 bases). The CDR3 is CASSLGPRDPSYQATNEKLFF. The CDR3 nucleotides are TGTGCCAGCAGCTTAGGGCCTCGGGACCCGTCCTATCAAGCAACTAATGAAAAACTGTTTTTT.